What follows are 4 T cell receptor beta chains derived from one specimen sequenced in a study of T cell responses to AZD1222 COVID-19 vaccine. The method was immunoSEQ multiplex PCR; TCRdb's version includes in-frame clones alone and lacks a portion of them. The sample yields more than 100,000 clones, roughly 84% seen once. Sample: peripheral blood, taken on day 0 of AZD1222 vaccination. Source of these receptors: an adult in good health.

CDR3 sequence: CASSWGSTYEQYF. The CDR3 nucleotides read TGTGCCAGCAGCTGGGGATCAACCTACGAGCAGTACTTC. J is TRBJ2-7 and V is TRBV5-4; D is unclear. Germline CDR1 reads SGHNT; CDR2 reads YYREEE (reference sequence). The CDR3 runs 13 residues. Trimming shortened V by 3 bases and J by 2 bases, and 9 bases separated the two germline ends.

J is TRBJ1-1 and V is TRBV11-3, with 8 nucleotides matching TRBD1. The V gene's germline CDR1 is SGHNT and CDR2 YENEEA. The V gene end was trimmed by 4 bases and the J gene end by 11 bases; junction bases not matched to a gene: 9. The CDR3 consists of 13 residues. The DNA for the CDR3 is TGTGCCAGCAGCTCTCCTTCAGGGGGCAAGGCTTTCTTT. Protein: CASSSPSGGKAFF.

CDR3 DNA sequence: TGTGCCAGCAGCCCGCGTTGGCAGTTGAGACCCTATGGCTACACCTTC. This sequence encodes CASSPRWQLRPYGYTF. V is TRBV11-2 and J is TRBJ1-2, with D uncertain. The CDR3 totals 16 residues. The V gene lost 5 bases and the J gene lost 4 bases, with 20 bases spanning the gap. Germline values: CDR1 SGHAT, CDR2 FQNNGV.

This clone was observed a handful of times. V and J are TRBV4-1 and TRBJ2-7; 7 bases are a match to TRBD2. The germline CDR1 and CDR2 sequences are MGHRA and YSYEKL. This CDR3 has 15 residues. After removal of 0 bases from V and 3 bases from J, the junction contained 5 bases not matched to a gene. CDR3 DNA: TGCGCCAGCAGCCAAGAGTTTGGCGGGGGCTACGAGCAGTACTTC. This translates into CASSQEFGGGYEQYF.